This T cell receptor (beta chain) is from a study of response to subunit inactivated influenza vaccine. The table lists this clonotype with a few counts. Its antigen remains unknown. V lost 6 bases, J lost 5 bases, and 13 bases lay in between. CDR3 length: 13 amino acids. TCRdb re-derived calls from the RT-PCR reads in MiXCR, one entry per CDR3 protein. The top ten clones hold around 6.5% of a sample with roughly 700,000 distinct CDR3 sequences, over 11% of them seen once. Study-wide results and limits: T cells newly recruited by each seasonal influenza vaccination are few, the authors suggested.

The receptor's source is a man aged 50 or older who received an inactivated influenza vaccine. This material consisted of PBMCs from blood, taken 14 to 15 days before vaccination. The chain is built from TRBV12-3 or TRBV12-4 and TRBJ2-5, with D perhaps matching TRBD1 (5 bases). The CDR3 is CASRGPVPETQYF. As DNA, the CDR3 is TGTGCCAGCAGGGGGCCGGTCCCGGAGACCCAGTACTTC.